This section outlines one T cell receptor beta chain sequence together with its context. The target of this receptor is not known. Base qualities are not provided; no much larger clone lies one nucleotide away. This sample is drawn from a study of T cell clonotyping in hematopoietic cell transplantation (dated by TCRdb to the early 2020s). In terms of the full investigation: Recipient samples taken before transplant were collected after cytoreduction. A total of 130 to 150 blood samples were collected in the study from roughly 40 consecutive transplant recipients and their related donors. Recruitment of patients was conducted between September 2015 and January 2017, and follow-up was continued until September 2020 or death.

The intended sense of this specimen's time point label: recipient sample about 28 days before transplant, after cytoreduction. Blood from recipients was drawn about 28 days before transplant and again at days 30, 100 and 180 after transplant. Using Nuclei Lysis Solution, genomic DNA was extracted from unfractionated peripheral blood mononuclear cells that were either fresh or cryopreserved. V is clipped by 0 bases and J by 3 bases, and the sequence between their germline boundaries is 0 bases long. From the cysteine through the phenylalanine, the CDR3 covers 11 amino acids. The CDR3 DNA has 33 bases and is translated from base 1. CDR1 and CDR2, per the germline V gene (reference sequence), are DFQATT and SNEGSKA. Here is what the overall study found, with its caveats: The sample size was limited, and because cells were not sorted, the contributions of CD4 and CD8 repertoires could not be separated. Recipient repertoires showed only a small fraction of overlap with donor repertoires, and over 95% appeared de novo at the given depth. Recipient TCR diversity fell after transplant, with pathologically expanded clonotypes rising progressively from day 30 to day 180. Donor and pretransplant recipient Inverse Simpson Index values predicted broader posttransplant TCR repertoire diversity.

TCR beta CDR3 regions were amplified from genomic DNA with the immunoSEQ assay, a bias-controlled multiplex PCR using V- and J-specific primers. A second PCR step added a proprietary barcode and Illumina adapter sequences to the CDR3 amplicons. CDR3 libraries were sequenced on an Illumina MiSeq instrument. The authors' pipeline ran thus. Export and quality control were done with immunoSEQ Analyzer 3.0, while downstream analyses used R Bioconductor and Immunarch. Only productive rearrangements in the normalized downsampled data set went into calculating the repertoire metrics. Pathologically expanded clonotypes were defined as those larger than 5 templates in the normalized cohort. The Inverse Simpson Index was used to measure repertoire diversity. The non-normalized data set was used for CMV-specificity analyses so that all clonotypes could be captured. TCRdb carries this immuneACCESS record with in-frame sequences only. Its versions omit some clonotypes, under half of them owing to an unresolved V gene in the studies checked, with the rest unexplained. That table furnishes V, J and clone size, whereas the DNA furnished D and trimming. Counted in this sample were some 30,000 clones; roughly three quarters of them appeared once. Approximately 5.9% of the sample belongs to the ten largest clones.

The TCR was taken from a man in his forties or fifties with myelodysplastic syndrome. Some clones in this sample may be carry-over from other donors' samples. The sample in question was peripheral blood mononuclear cells, obtained before stem cell transplant. The V and J genes are TRBV20-1 and TRBJ1-3; no D gene can be assigned with confidence. The CDR3 region has the sequence CSARDGNTIYF. At the DNA level, the sequence is TGCAGTGCTAGAGATGGAAACACCATATATTTT.